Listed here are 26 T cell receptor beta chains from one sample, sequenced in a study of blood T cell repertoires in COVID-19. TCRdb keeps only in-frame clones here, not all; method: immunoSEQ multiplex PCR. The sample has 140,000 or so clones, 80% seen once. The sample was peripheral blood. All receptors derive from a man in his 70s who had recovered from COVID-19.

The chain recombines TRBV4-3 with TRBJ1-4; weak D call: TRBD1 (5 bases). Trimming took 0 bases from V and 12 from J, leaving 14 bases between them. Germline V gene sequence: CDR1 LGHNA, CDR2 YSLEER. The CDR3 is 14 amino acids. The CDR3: CASSQDPQGEELFF. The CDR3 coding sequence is TGCGCCAGCAGCCAAGATCCCCAGGGCGAAGAACTGTTTTTT.

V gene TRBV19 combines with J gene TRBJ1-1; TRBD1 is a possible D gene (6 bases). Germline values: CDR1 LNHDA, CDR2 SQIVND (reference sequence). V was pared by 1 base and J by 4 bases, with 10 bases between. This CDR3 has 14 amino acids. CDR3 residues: CASSIGGGVTEAFF. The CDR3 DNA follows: TGTGCCAGTAGTATAGGCGGGGGCGTCACTGAAGCTTTCTTT.

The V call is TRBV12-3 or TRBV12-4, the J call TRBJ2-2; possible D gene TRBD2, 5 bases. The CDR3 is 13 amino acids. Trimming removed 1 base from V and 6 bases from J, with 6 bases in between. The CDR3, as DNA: TGTGCCAGCAGTTTAGAGGGAGCCGGGGAGCTGTTTTTT. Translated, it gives CASSLEGAGELFF.

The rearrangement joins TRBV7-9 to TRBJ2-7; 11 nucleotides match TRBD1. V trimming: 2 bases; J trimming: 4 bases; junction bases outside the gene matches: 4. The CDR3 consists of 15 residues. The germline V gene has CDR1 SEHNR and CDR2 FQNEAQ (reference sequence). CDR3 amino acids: CASSLRGQGAYEQYF. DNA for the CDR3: TGTGCCAGCAGCTTAAGAGGACAGGGGGCATACGAGCAGTACTTC.

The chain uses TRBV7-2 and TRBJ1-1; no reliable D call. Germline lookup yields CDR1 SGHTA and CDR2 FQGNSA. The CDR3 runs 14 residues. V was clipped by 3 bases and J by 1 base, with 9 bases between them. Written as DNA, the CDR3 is TGTGCCAGCAGCTTCACGTCACAGAACACTGAAGCTTTCTTT. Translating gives CASSFTSQNTEAFF.

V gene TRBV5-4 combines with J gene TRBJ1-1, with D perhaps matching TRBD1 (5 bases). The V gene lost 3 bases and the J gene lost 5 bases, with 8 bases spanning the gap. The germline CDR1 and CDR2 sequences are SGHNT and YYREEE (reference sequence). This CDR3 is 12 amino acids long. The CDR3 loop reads CASSSQGTEAFF. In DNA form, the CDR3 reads TGTGCCAGCAGCTCCCAGGGTACTGAAGCTTTCTTT.

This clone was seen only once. CDR3 protein: CASSLARTGGDGYTF. CDR3 coding DNA: TGTGCCAGCAGCTTAGCTAGGACAGGGGGCGATGGCTACACCTTC. The chain has TRBV7-2 and TRBJ1-2, with 11 bases fitting TRBD1. The CDR3 sequence is 15 residues long. Germline CDR1 reads SGHTA; CDR2 reads FQGNSA. The junction had 3 bases not matched to a gene; V was cut back by 0 bases and J by 6 bases.

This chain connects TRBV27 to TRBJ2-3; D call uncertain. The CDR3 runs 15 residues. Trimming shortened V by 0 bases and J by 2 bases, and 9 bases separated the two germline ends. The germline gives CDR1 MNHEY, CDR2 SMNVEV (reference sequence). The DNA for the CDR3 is TGTGCCAGCAGTTTATCGAACCGGTTCACAGATACGCAGTATTTT. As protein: CASSLSNRFTDTQYF.

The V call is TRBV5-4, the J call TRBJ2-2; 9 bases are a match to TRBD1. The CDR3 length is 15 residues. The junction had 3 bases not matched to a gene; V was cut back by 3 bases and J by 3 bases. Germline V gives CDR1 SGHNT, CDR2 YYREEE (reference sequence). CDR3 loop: CASSYRDRDTGELFF. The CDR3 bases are TGTGCCAGCAGCTACAGGGACAGGGACACCGGGGAGCTGTTTTTT.

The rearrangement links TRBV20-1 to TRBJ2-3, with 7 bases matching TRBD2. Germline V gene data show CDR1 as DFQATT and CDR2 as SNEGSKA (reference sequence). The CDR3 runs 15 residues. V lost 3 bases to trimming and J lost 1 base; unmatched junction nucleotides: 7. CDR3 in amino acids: CSASLGGSGTDTQYF. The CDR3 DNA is TGCAGTGCTAGTCTAGGCGGGAGTGGCACAGATACGCAGTATTTT.

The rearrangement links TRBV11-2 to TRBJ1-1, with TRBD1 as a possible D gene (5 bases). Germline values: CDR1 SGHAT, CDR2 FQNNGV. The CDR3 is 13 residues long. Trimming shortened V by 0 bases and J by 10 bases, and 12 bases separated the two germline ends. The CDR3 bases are TGTGCCAGCAGCTTAGAAGCAGGGTTAGTAGCTTTCTTT. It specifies CASSLEAGLVAFF. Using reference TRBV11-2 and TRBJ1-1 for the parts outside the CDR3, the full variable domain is EAGVAQSPRYKIIEKRQSVAFWCNPISGHATLYWYQQILGQGPKLLIQFQNNGVVDDSQLPKDRFSAERLKGVDSTLKIQPAKLEDSAVYLCASSLEAGLVAFFGQGTRLTVV.

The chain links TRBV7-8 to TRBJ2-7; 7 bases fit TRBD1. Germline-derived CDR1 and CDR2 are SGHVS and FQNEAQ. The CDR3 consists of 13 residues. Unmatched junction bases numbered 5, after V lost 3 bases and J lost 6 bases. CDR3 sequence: CASSFAQGTEQYF. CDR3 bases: TGTGCCAGCAGCTTCGCACAGGGGACCGAGCAGTACTTC.

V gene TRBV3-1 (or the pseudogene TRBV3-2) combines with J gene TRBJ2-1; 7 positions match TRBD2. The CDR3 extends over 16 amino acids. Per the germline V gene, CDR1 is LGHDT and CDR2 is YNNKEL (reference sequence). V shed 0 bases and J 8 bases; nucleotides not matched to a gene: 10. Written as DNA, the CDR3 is TGTGCCAGCAGCCAAGATGGCCTAGCGGAGGGCTATGAGCAGTTCTTC. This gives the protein CASSQDGLAEGYEQFF.

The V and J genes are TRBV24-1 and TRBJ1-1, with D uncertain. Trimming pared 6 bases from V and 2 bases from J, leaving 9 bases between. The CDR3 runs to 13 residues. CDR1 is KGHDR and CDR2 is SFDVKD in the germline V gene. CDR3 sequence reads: CATSSGSNTEAFF. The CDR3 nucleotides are TGTGCCACCAGTTCGGGGTCCAACACTGAAGCTTTCTTT.

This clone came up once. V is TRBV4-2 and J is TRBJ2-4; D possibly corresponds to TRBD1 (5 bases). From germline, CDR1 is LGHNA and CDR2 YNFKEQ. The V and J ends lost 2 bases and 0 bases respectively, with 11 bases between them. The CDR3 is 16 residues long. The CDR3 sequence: CASSQRQILAKNIQYF. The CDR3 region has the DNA TGTGCCAGCAGCCAAAGACAGATATTAGCCAAAAACATTCAGTACTTC.

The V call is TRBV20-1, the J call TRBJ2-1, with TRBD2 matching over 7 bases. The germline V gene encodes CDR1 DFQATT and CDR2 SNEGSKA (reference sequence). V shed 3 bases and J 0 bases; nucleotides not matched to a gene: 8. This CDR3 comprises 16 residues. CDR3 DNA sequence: TGCAGTGCTAGTGCGCTAGCGGTTTTCTCCTACAATGAGCAGTTCTTC. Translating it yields CSASALAVFSYNEQFF.

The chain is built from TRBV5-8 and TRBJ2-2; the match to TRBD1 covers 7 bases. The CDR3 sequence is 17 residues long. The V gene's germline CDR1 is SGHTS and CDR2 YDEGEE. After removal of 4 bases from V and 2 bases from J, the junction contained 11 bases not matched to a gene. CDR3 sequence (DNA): TGTGCCAGCAGCCCACCGACCGGGACAGTAAACACCGGGGAGCTGTTTTTT. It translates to CASSPPTGTVNTGELFF. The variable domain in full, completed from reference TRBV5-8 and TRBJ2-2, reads EAGVTQSPTHLIKTRGQQATLRCSPISGHTSVYWYQQALGLGLQFLLWYDEGEERNRGNFPPRFSGRQFPNYSSELNVNALELEDSALYLCASSPPTGTVNTGELFFGEGSRLTVL.

In nucleotides, the CDR3 is TGTGCCAGCAGTTACTTGGGCCTGAACACCGGGGAGCTGTTTTTT. Its translation: CASSYLGLNTGELFF. The V gene is TRBV6-6, the J gene TRBJ2-2; D is uncertain. The CDR3 consists of 15 residues. V was shortened by 1 base and J by 1 base, with 7 bases between the two germline ends. Germline V gene sequence: CDR1 MNHNY, CDR2 SVGAGI (reference sequence).

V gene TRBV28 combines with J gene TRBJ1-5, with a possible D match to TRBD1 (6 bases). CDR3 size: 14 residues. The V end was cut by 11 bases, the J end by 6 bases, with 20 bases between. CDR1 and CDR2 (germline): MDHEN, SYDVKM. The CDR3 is CASHLTGLAQPQHF. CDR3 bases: TGTGCCTCACACCTCACAGGGTTGGCTCAGCCCCAGCATTTT. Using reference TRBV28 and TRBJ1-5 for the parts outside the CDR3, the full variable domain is DVKVTQSSRYLVKRTGEKVFLECVQDMDHENMFWYRQDPGLGLRLIYFSYDVKMKEKGDIPEGYSVSREKKERFSLILESASTNQTSMYLCASHLTGLAQPQHFGDGTRLSIL.

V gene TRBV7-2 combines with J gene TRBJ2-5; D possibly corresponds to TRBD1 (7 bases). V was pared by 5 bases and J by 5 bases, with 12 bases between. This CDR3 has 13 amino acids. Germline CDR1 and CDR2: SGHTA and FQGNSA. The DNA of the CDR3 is TGTGCCAGCAGCCCAGGGGGGAGGGAGACCCAGTACTTC. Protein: CASSPGGRETQYF. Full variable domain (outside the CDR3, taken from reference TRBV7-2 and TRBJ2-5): GAGVSQSPSNKVTEKGKDVELRCDPISGHTALYWYRQSLGQGLEFLIYFQGNSAPDKSGLPSDRFSAERTGGSVSTLTIQRTQQEDSAVYLCASSPGGRETQYFGPGTRLLVL.

The DNA of the CDR3 is TGTGCCAGCTACAGAGGGGATACAGGGAAGACAACTAATGAAAAACTGTTTTTT. Translated: CASYRGDTGKTTNEKLFF. The chain joins TRBV6-4 to TRBJ1-4; possibly TRBD1 for D (6 bases). Trimming pared 8 bases from V and 0 bases from J, leaving 22 bases between. This CDR3 contains 18 residues. Germline V lookup: CDR1 MRHNA, CDR2 SNTAGT.

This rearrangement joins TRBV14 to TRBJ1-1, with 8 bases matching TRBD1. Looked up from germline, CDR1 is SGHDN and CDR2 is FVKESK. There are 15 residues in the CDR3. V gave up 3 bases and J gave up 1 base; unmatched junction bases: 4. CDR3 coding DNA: TGTGCCAGCAGCCAGGACAGGGAAGGGAACACTGAAGCTTTCTTT. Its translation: CASSQDREGNTEAFF.

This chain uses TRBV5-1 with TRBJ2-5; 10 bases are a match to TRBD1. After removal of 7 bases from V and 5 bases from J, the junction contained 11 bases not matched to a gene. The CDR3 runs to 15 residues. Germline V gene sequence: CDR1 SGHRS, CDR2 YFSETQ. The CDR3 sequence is CASRAQGQGFETQYF. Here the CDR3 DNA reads TGCGCCAGCCGAGCCCAGGGACAGGGGTTTGAGACCCAGTACTTC.

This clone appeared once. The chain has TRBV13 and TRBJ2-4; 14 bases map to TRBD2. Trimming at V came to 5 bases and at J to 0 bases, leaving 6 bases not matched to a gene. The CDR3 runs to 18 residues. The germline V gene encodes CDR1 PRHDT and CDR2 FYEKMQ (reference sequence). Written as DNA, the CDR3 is TGTGCCAGCAGCAGACTAGCGGGAGGGTTACTAGCCAAAAACATTCAGTACTTC. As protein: CASSRLAGGLLAKNIQYF.

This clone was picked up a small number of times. The CDR3 coding sequence is TGTGCCAGCAGCATTGGGACAGGGACCTACGAGCAGTACTTC. It translates to CASSIGTGTYEQYF. The chain is built from TRBV2 and TRBJ2-7, with 9 bases that match TRBD1. The CDR3 has 14 residues. In germline, CDR1 is SNHLY, CDR2 FYNNEI. J was trimmed by 2 bases and V by 6 bases; bases with no gene match: 5.

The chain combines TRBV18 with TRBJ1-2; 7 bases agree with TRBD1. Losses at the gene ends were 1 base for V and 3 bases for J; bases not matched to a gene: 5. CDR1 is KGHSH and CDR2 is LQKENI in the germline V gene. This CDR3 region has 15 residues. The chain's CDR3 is CASSPRGTVDYGYTF. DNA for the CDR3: TGTGCCAGCTCACCACGCGGGACAGTTGACTATGGCTACACCTTC.